Shown below are 18 T cell receptor beta chains from a single sample sequenced in a study of blood T cell repertoires in COVID-19. Assay: immunoSEQ multiplex PCR; the TCRdb copy retains only in-frame clones and omits some. Of hundreds of thousands of clones in the sample, approximately 86% are singletons; the top ten hold around 1%. The sequenced sample was PBMCs or T cells enriched from blood (not recorded which). The receptor source for this set is a woman aged 30 to 39 who had recovered from COVID-19.

The rearrangement links TRBV6-5 to TRBJ1-3; D unresolved. Germline lookup yields CDR1 MNHEY and CDR2 SVGAGI. Trimming removed 5 bases at V and 4 bases at J, with 9 bases between. The CDR3 covers 13 residues. The CDR3 bases are TGTGCCAGCAGTCTCAATCAGGGAAACACCATATATTTT. Translation: CASSLNQGNTIYF.

This clone was seen only a few times. The chain combines TRBV5-1 with TRBJ2-1, with D perhaps matching TRBD1 (6 bases). Per the germline V gene, CDR1 is SGHRS and CDR2 is YFSETQ. Trimming stripped 7 bases from V and 5 bases from J, with 19 bases between. The CDR3 is made up of 15 amino acids. The CDR3 is CASATTDRLNNEQFF. CDR3 nucleotides: TGCGCCAGCGCTACTACAGACAGGTTGAACAATGAGCAGTTCTTC.

The chain carries TRBV2 and TRBJ2-3; 11 nucleotides align to TRBD2. Germline CDR1 reads SNHLY; CDR2 reads FYNNEI. With 6 bases clipped from V and 7 bases from J, the junction kept 6 bases outside the gene matches. This CDR3 has 14 residues. CDR3: CASRLAGGLNTQYF. The CDR3 coding sequence is TGTGCCAGCAGGTTAGCGGGAGGGTTGAATACGCAGTATTTT.

This clone was observed a handful of times. The rearrangement uses TRBV7-3 and TRBJ2-7; maybe TRBD2 (6 bases). Per germline, CDR1 SGHTA and CDR2 FQGTGA. CDR3 length: 14 residues. Trimming took off 9 bases at V and 0 bases at J, with 15 bases between the two ends. The CDR3 region has the DNA TGTGCCAGAGGAGGGCAACCGGGCTCCTACGAGCAGTACTTC. It specifies CARGGQPGSYEQYF.

The chain links TRBV7-9 to TRBJ1-1; weak D call: TRBD1 (6 bases). This CDR3 has 13 amino acids. CDR1 and CDR2 (germline): SEHNR, FQNEAQ (reference sequence). V lost 0 bases and J 8 bases, leaving 10 bases between the germline ends. The CDR3 DNA reads TGTGCCAGCAGCTTAGCGAGGGGGATAGAAGCTTTCTTT. Amino acids: CASSLARGIEAFF.

The V call is TRBV28, the J call TRBJ1-1, with 8 bases aligning to TRBD1. Trimming took 7 bases from V and 4 from J; bases not matched to a gene: 8. The CDR3 loop spans 14 amino acids. CDR1 MDHEN and CDR2 SYDVKM come from the germline V gene. The CDR3, as DNA: TGTGCCAGCACTAAGGACAGGGTGGTCACTGAAGCTTTCTTT. As protein: CASTKDRVVTEAFF. Full variable domain (rest looked up from reference TRBV28 and TRBJ1-1): DVKVTQSSRYLVKRTGEKVFLECVQDMDHENMFWYRQDPGLGLRLIYFSYDVKMKEKGDIPEGYSVSREKKERFSLILESASTNQTSMYLCASTKDRVVTEAFFGQGTRLTVV.

The rearrangement links TRBV7-3 to TRBJ1-2, with TRBD1 matching 9 bases. The germline V gene encodes CDR1 SGHTA and CDR2 FQGTGA. The CDR3 is 14 amino acids. The V segment lost 11 bases and the J segment 2 bases; nucleotides outside the gene matches: 9. CDR3 nucleotides: TGTGCCTTCAACCCTGGGACAGGGAACTATGGCTACACCTTC. This sequence encodes CAFNPGTGNYGYTF.

The J gene is TRBJ2-7, the V gene TRBV7-9, with a possible D match to TRBD1 (5 bases). Germline values: CDR1 SEHNR, CDR2 FQNEAQ (reference sequence). The CDR3 length is 15 residues. Trimming took 1 base from V and 4 from J, leaving 14 bases between them. CDR3 in amino acids: CASSLGQLDGYEQYF. The CDR3 region has the DNA TGTGCCAGCAGCTTAGGACAGCTAGATGGGTACGAGCAGTACTTC.

The CDR3 region has the DNA TGTGCCAGCAGCTTAACTTGGCGGGGGTCTATCTCCTACGAGCAGTACTTC. Translation: CASSLTWRGSISYEQYF. The chain is built from TRBV13 and TRBJ2-7, with 7 bases lining up with TRBD2. Unmatched junction bases numbered 10, after V lost 2 bases and J lost 0 bases. Germline values: CDR1 PRHDT, CDR2 FYEKMQ (reference sequence). This CDR3 is built from 17 residues.

The CDR3: CASSPQLGSGIDGYTF. DNA of the CDR3: TGTGCCAGCAGCCCCCAGCTGGGATCAGGGATTGATGGCTACACCTTC. The chain uses TRBV7-9 and TRBJ1-2, with TRBD1 as a possible D gene (5 bases). In germline, CDR1 is SEHNR, CDR2 FQNEAQ (reference sequence). The CDR3 loop spans 16 amino acids. Trimming cost V 5 bases and J 6 bases, with 22 bases left between them.

The chain combines TRBV19 with TRBJ2-1; tentative D call: TRBD1 (7 bases). The germline CDR1 and CDR2 sequences are LNHDA and SQIVND (reference sequence). This CDR3 comprises 15 residues. Between the trimmed V and J ends, which lost 1 base and 12 bases, there was a span of 19 bases. CDR3 amino acids: CASSIAQGGSGVQFF. The CDR3 DNA follows: TGTGCCAGTAGTATAGCCCAGGGGGGCTCAGGCGTGCAGTTCTTC.

This clone was counted only a few times. The rearrangement joins TRBV19 to TRBJ2-1, with 7 bases identical to TRBD2. J lost 1 base, V lost 4 bases, and 10 bases had no gene match. Germline V gene sequence: CDR1 LNHDA, CDR2 SQIVND (reference sequence). CDR3 length equals 17 residues. CDR3 protein: CASSRHAQAGSYNEQFF. CDR3 DNA sequence: TGTGCCAGTAGTAGACACGCTCAAGCGGGGTCCTACAATGAGCAGTTCTTC.

This chain's CDR3 is CASSSASQWPTEAFF. Here the CDR3 DNA reads TGCGCCAGCAGCTCGGCCTCACAGTGGCCCACTGAAGCTTTCTTT. The chain carries TRBV5-1 and TRBJ1-1; D is unclear. The CDR3 runs 15 residues. V lost 3 bases and J 4 bases, leaving 16 bases between the germline ends. Germline V CDR1 and CDR2: SGHRS, YFSETQ.

The chain recombines TRBV7-7 with TRBJ2-2, with 7 bases matching TRBD1. The germline V gene encodes CDR1 SSHAT and CDR2 FNYEAQ (reference sequence). V lost 5 bases, J lost 2 bases, and 5 bases stayed unmatched. CDR3 length: 15 residues. CDR3 sequence reads: CASSRRTGNTGELFF. The CDR3 bases are TGTGCCAGCAGCCGCAGGACAGGAAACACCGGGGAGCTGTTTTTT.

The J gene is TRBJ2-7, the V gene TRBV5-5; a possible D gene is TRBD1 (6 bases). The CDR3 covers 14 residues. The germline V gene encodes CDR1 SGHKS and CDR2 YYEKEE (reference sequence). V lost 2 bases, J lost 2 bases, and 11 bases lay in between. The CDR3 DNA sequence: TGTGCCAGCAGCTTTAGGCAGGGGCCCTACGAGCAGTACTTC. Translation: CASSFRQGPYEQYF.

In this sample, this clone turned up once. The chain is built from TRBV6-2 or TRBV6-3 and TRBJ1-2; D remains unclear. CDR1 and CDR2 (germline): MNHEY, SVGEGT. Deletions cut 0 bases from V and 4 bases from J, with 12 bases between. This CDR3 is built from 15 residues. The CDR3 bases are TGTGCCAGCAGTTACTCGGGCAGCAGATTCTATGGCTACACCTTC. Translation: CASSYSGSRFYGYTF.

This chain connects TRBV6-1 to TRBJ2-1, with a possible D match to TRBD2 (6 bases). Trimming took off 4 bases at V and 3 bases at J, with 16 bases between the two ends. This CDR3 region has 16 residues. CDR1 MNHNS and CDR2 SASEGT come from the germline V gene. This chain's CDR3 is CASSAGRRDFYNEQFF. The DNA of the CDR3 is TGTGCCAGCAGTGCGGGACGCCGGGACTTCTACAATGAGCAGTTCTTC.

The J gene is TRBJ2-7, the V gene TRBV27; no firm D call. The CDR3 loop spans 17 amino acids. V lost 1 base and J lost 6, with 22 bases in between. Germline lookup yields CDR1 MNHEY and CDR2 SMNVEV (reference sequence). Here the CDR3 reads CASSLWVPGQAWVEQYF. DNA of the CDR3: TGTGCCAGCAGTTTATGGGTCCCCGGCCAGGCCTGGGTCGAGCAGTACTTC.